This entry features one T cell receptor beta chain sequence. The sample comes from a study of blood T cell repertoires in COVID-19. Grouping used clinical history reported by participants in a survey and questionnaire. V shed 5 bases and J 4 bases; nucleotides not matched to a gene: 8. CDR1 is SGHTA, CDR2 FQGNSA, per germline. The CDR3 has 15 amino acids. The repertoire was sequenced with immunoSEQ multiplex PCR; TCRdb's copy has only in-frame clones and lacks some. The data contain hundreds of thousands of clones, roughly 85% of them singletons. V usage is TRBV7-2 and J usage is TRBJ1-2; 9 bases match TRBD1. Sequencing used PBMCs or T cells enriched from blood (not recorded which). The TCR originated in a woman aged 45-59 years with acute COVID-19. The chain's CDR3 is CASSKGQGLSYGYTF. The CDR3 nucleotides are TGTGCCAGCAGCAAGGGACAGGGCTTGAGCTATGGCTACACCTTC.